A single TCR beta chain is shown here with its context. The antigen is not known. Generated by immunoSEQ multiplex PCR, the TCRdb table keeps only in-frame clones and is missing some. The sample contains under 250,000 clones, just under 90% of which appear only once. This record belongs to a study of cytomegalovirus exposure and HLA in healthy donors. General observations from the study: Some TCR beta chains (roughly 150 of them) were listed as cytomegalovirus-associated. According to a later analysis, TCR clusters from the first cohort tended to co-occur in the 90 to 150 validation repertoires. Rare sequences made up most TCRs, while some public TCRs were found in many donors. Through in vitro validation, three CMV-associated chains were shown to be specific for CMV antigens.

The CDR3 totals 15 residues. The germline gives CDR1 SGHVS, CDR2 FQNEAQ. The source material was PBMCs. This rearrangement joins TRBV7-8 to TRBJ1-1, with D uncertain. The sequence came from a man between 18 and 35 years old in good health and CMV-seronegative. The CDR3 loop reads CPAAAGQTRNTEAFF. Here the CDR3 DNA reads TGTCCCGCAGCGGCAGGCCAAACTCGGAACACTGAAGCTTTCTTT.